A single sample is the source of the 14 T cell receptor beta chains below, sequenced in a study of cytomegalovirus exposure and HLA in healthy donors (dated by TCRdb to the late 2010s). The receptor library was made with the immunoSEQ multiplex PCR assay. Here the immuneACCESS table is served through TCRdb, limited to in-frame sequences with V and J called. Missing clones are a known gap in these copies; in checked studies unresolved V genes cover under half, and the rest lacks a known reason. Counted in this sample were under 250,000 clones; about 81% of them appeared once. The ten largest clones capture 1% to 1.5% of the sample. Input material: PBMCs. These receptors came from a woman aged 25 to 39 in good health and CMV-seronegative.

The chain uses TRBV19 and TRBJ1-6; 8 bases align to TRBD1. This CDR3 is built from 16 residues. J lost 7 bases, V lost 5 bases, and 10 bases had no gene match. The V gene's germline CDR1 is LNHDA and CDR2 SQIVND (reference sequence). CDR3 nucleotide sequence: TGTGCCAGTAGTGAACAGGGGGAAGTAAAGAATTCACCCCTCCACTTT. Translation gives CASSEQGEVKNSPLHF.

This chain links TRBV5-1 with TRBJ2-7; no firm D call. The CDR3 runs to 13 residues. Germline V gene sequence: CDR1 SGHRS, CDR2 YFSETQ. V was shortened by 3 bases and J by 0 bases, with 7 bases between the two germline ends. The CDR3 DNA is TGCGCCAGCAGCTCCCAGAACTCCTACGAGCAGTACTTC. This encodes CASSSQNSYEQYF.

The rearrangement links TRBV4-1 to TRBJ1-5; D might be TRBD1 (6 bases). Trimming removed 4 bases at V and 4 bases at J, with 11 bases between. This CDR3 has 14 residues. The germline V gene encodes CDR1 MGHRA and CDR2 YSYEKL. The CDR3: CASSPQGINQPQHF. As DNA, the CDR3 is TGCGCCAGCAGCCCTCAGGGGATAAATCAGCCCCAGCATTTT.

The chain employs TRBV5-1 and TRBJ2-7, with 9 bases matching TRBD1. The CDR3 has 16 residues. CDR1 is SGHRS and CDR2 is YFSETQ in the germline V gene. V was clipped by 5 bases and J by 4 bases; unmatched bases: 13. This chain's CDR3 is CASSLGIGTGRYEQYF. The DNA for the CDR3 is TGCGCCAGCAGTCTTGGTATCGGGACAGGGCGTTACGAGCAGTACTTC.

The J gene is TRBJ2-7, the V gene TRBV5-1; tentative D call: TRBD1 (5 bases). V lost 3 bases and J lost 0, with 13 bases in between. The CDR3 loop spans 15 amino acids. Per the germline V gene, CDR1 is SGHRS and CDR2 is YFSETQ. The CDR3 region has the DNA TGCGCCAGCAGCTCGACAGCCACGAGCTCCTACGAGCAGTACTTC. It is translated as CASSSTATSSYEQYF.

This clone was seen just once. The chain carries TRBV28 and TRBJ1-6; D not certain. V was shortened by 6 bases and J by 11 bases, with 17 bases between the two germline ends. Germline CDR1 and CDR2: MDHEN and SYDVKM. The length of the CDR3 is 14 residues. The CDR3 sequence: CASSLIQSVPPLHF. CDR3 nucleotide sequence: TGTGCCAGCAGCCTCATCCAGTCCGTCCCACCCCTCCACTTT.

This clone was seen a single time. This chain joins TRBV7-8 and TRBJ1-5; 8 bases fit TRBD1. V was clipped by 5 bases and J by 6 bases; unmatched bases: 6. The CDR3 is made up of 14 amino acids. Germline V gene sequence: CDR1 SGHVS, CDR2 FQNEAQ. The CDR3 region is CASSPIDRGQPQHF. CDR3 bases: TGTGCCAGCAGCCCGATAGACAGGGGTCAGCCCCAGCATTTT.

This clone was picked up one time. The V call is TRBV7-2, the J call TRBJ2-7, with D possibly matching TRBD2 (6 bases). The V and J ends lost 3 bases and 2 bases respectively, with 14 bases between them. This CDR3 has 15 amino acids. The V gene's germline CDR1 is SGHTA and CDR2 FQGNSA. For the CDR3, the DNA is TGTGCCAGCAGCTTGCCGGGACTTAAAACCTACGAGCAGTACTTC. The encoded protein is CASSLPGLKTYEQYF.

The chain is built from TRBV7-9 and TRBJ2-7, with a possible D match to TRBD2 (5 bases). The CDR3 length is 15 residues. Germline V gene lookup returns CDR1 SEHNR and CDR2 FQNEAQ (reference sequence). V lost 5 bases, J lost 1 base, and 15 bases lay in between. CDR3 loop: CASSPPALGSYEQYF. Here the CDR3 DNA reads TGTGCCAGCAGCCCGCCGGCACTAGGATCCTACGAGCAGTACTTC.

V usage is TRBV9 and J usage is TRBJ2-4, with TRBD2 matching 8 bases. V dropped 0 bases and J dropped 9; count of bases not matched to a gene: 8. From germline, CDR1 is SGDLS and CDR2 YYNGEE. This CDR3 spans 15 amino acids. CDR3 protein: CASSVGSGREGIQYF. The CDR3 DNA sequence: TGTGCCAGCAGCGTAGGGTCCGGGAGGGAAGGCATTCAGTACTTC.

This chain links TRBV9 with TRBJ2-7; maybe TRBD2 (6 bases). From germline, CDR1 is SGDLS and CDR2 YYNGEE. Trimming took 0 bases from V and 1 from J, leaving 17 bases between them. The CDR3 spans 17 residues. CDR3 amino acids: CASSVGIGGMLSYEQYF. CDR3 in DNA: TGTGCCAGCAGCGTAGGTATCGGGGGTATGTTATCCTACGAGCAGTACTTC.

This chain joins TRBV19 and TRBJ2-3; 13 nucleotides agree with TRBD2. CDR1 and CDR2 from the germline V gene are LNHDA and SQIVND (reference sequence). V was pared by 3 bases and J by 5 bases, with 11 bases of the junction left unmatched. This CDR3 comprises 18 residues. The CDR3 region is CASSIGGLAGAPEDTQYF. CDR3 bases: TGTGCCAGTAGTATTGGCGGACTAGCGGGGGCCCCGGAAGATACGCAGTATTTT.

The chain has TRBV6-6 and TRBJ1-5; 9 positions match TRBD1. Germline V CDR1 and CDR2: MNHNY, SVGAGI (reference sequence). With 6 bases clipped from V and 9 bases from J, the junction kept 9 bases outside the gene matches. The CDR3 runs 14 residues. The CDR3: CASRAQGAGGPQHF. In DNA, the CDR3 is TGTGCCAGCAGAGCACAGGGGGCCGGGGGGCCCCAGCATTTT.

This chain connects TRBV7-9 to TRBJ1-1; possibly TRBD1 for D (5 bases). CDR1 is SEHNR and CDR2 is FQNEAQ in the germline V gene (reference sequence). The CDR3 has 13 amino acids. Trimming took 8 bases from V and 4 from J, leaving 14 bases between them. The CDR3 sequence: CASDGGGSTEAFF. Here the CDR3 DNA reads TGTGCCAGCGACGGTGGGGGGAGCACTGAAGCTTTCTTT.